This entry concerns a single T cell receptor beta chain. Its specificity is not known. Broader study findings: The TCR gene usage of tumor memory CD4+ T cells clustered together with blood and lymph node memory CD4+ cells and with lymph node naive CD4+ cells. Greatest tumor Treg TCR overlap was with tumor naive CD4+ cells.

Full-length variable regions came from constant-region reverse primers plus semi-nested Nested Universal Primer A PCR. TCRdb recomputed calls from the 5' RACE reads with MiXCR, one row per CDR3 protein. The sample lists tens of thousands of distinct CDR3 sequences, approximately 26% seen once, with less than 2.5% in the top ten. The sorted Tregs were CD4+CD25+CD127-/low cells. Sequenced sample: tumor-infiltrating Tregs sorted from the breast tumor. The TCR comes from a female donor with breast cancer.

Written as DNA, the CDR3 is TGCGCCAGCAGCTTGGACCCATATAATTCACCCCTCCACTTT. Translation gives CASSLDPYNSPLHF. This rearrangement joins TRBV5-1 to TRBJ1-6; D is undetermined. The CDR3 length is 14 residues. Trimming removed 0 bases from V and 4 bases from J, with 5 bases in between. CDR1 is SGHRS and CDR2 is YFSETQ in the germline V gene.